One and the same sample provided the 23 T cell receptor beta chains below, sequenced in a study of cytomegalovirus exposure and HLA in healthy donors. Profiled with immunoSEQ multiplex PCR; TCRdb holds only in-frame clones, not every one. The table includes around 150,000 clones, about 90% detected once. Sequenced input: PBMCs. These receptors were taken from a woman aged 18-35 years in good health and CMV-seropositive.

This clone was seen a handful of times. This sequence joins TRBV4-2 and TRBJ2-7; possibly TRBD2 for D (5 bases). The ends were cut back, 3 bases at V and 3 bases at J, with 18 bases in the middle. Looked up from germline, CDR1 is LGHNA and CDR2 is YNFKEQ. The CDR3 runs 16 residues. CDR3 protein: CASSHRIHDGVYEQYF. CDR3 bases: TGTGCCAGCAGCCATCGTATCCACGACGGGGTCTACGAGCAGTACTTC.

This sequence joins TRBV6-5 and TRBJ2-5; 7 bases align to TRBD2. Germline CDR1 and CDR2: MNHEY and SVGAGI. This CDR3 region has 15 residues. V was pared by 4 bases and J by 5 bases, with 10 bases of the junction left unmatched. The CDR3 spells CASSSLVSAGETQYF. Written as DNA, the CDR3 is TGTGCCAGCAGTTCCCTCGTGTCAGCGGGGGAGACCCAGTACTTC.

This clone came up once. The V and J genes are TRBV2 and TRBJ1-3; 10 bases are a match to TRBD1. This CDR3 has 17 amino acids. Trimming removed 10 bases from V and 0 bases from J; junction bases left unmatched: 12. CDR1 SNHLY and CDR2 FYNNEI come from the germline V gene. The CDR3 spells CATLLGQGPLSGNTIYF. The CDR3 DNA sequence: TGTGCCACCCTCTTGGGACAGGGGCCACTCTCTGGAAACACCATATATTTT.

The chain employs TRBV11-2 and TRBJ2-7; a possible D gene is TRBD2 (5 bases). Germline V CDR1 and CDR2: SGHAT, FQNNGV. This CDR3 spans 12 amino acids. The V and J ends lost 1 base and 7 bases respectively, with 8 bases between them. The DNA for the CDR3 is TGTGCCAGCAGCTTAGTATCGGGAGAGCAGTACTTC. It is translated as CASSLVSGEQYF. The full variable domain, completed using reference TRBV11-2 and TRBJ2-7, is EAGVAQSPRYKIIEKRQSVAFWCNPISGHATLYWYQQILGQGPKLLIQFQNNGVVDDSQLPKDRFSAERLKGVDSTLKIQPAKLEDSAVYLCASSLVSGEQYFGPGTRLTVT.

This chain joins TRBV4-1 and TRBJ2-1; TRBD2 matches at 10 bases. CDR1 and CDR2 (germline): MGHRA, YSYEKL. The CDR3 runs 14 residues. Trimming removed 3 bases from V and 5 bases from J; junction bases left unmatched: 1. The CDR3 sequence: CASSHGLADNEQFF. CDR3 bases: TGCGCCAGCAGCCATGGACTAGCGGACAATGAGCAGTTCTTC.

The genes are TRBV19 and TRBJ2-3, with a tentative D call TRBD1 (5 bases). Trimming removed 10 bases at V and 0 bases at J, with 14 bases between. The CDR3 is 14 amino acids. The germline V gene encodes CDR1 LNHDA and CDR2 SQIVND (reference sequence). CDR3 region: CATSLGASTDTQYF. The DNA for the CDR3 is TGTGCCACCTCTCTAGGGGCTAGCACAGATACGCAGTATTTT.

The CDR3 coding sequence is TGCAGCGGGGGCTTACAAGAGACCCAGTACTTC. Its protein product is CSGGLQETQYF. J is TRBJ2-5 and V is TRBV29-1; tentatively, D is TRBD1 (5 bases). This CDR3 spans 11 amino acids. The ends were cut back, 7 bases at V and 2 bases at J, with 8 bases in the middle. Germline CDR1 and CDR2: SQVTM and ANQGSEA.

This clone was recorded once. The rearrangement links TRBV6-5 to TRBJ2-2; 11 bases fit TRBD1. Germline CDR1 and CDR2: MNHEY and SVGAGI. This CDR3 contains 15 residues. V lost 6 bases to trimming and J lost 7 bases; unmatched junction nucleotides: 7. The CDR3 DNA reads TGTGCCAGCAGGTGGACAGGGGGCAATAGCGGGGAGCTGTTTTTT. It encodes CASRWTGGNSGELFF.

The chain uses TRBV6-5 and TRBJ2-7; 9 bases are shared with TRBD1. Trimming took 6 bases from V and 7 from J; bases not matched to a gene: 7. Looked up from germline, CDR1 is MNHEY and CDR2 is SVGAGI. CDR3 length: 13 amino acids. DNA of the CDR3: TGTGCCAGCAGCCCCTATGGGACAGGGGAGCAGTACTTC. Residues: CASSPYGTGEQYF.

The chain carries TRBV29-1 and TRBJ1-2; D is perhaps TRBD1 (5 bases). This CDR3 comprises 13 residues. The germline gives CDR1 SQVTM, CDR2 ANQGSEA. Trimming removed 4 bases at V and 2 bases at J, with 11 bases between. CDR3 in amino acids: CSVAEGQNYGYTF. The CDR3 coding sequence is TGCAGCGTTGCGGAGGGGCAGAACTATGGCTACACCTTC.

The chain joins TRBV7-9 to TRBJ2-1; TRBD2 matches 8 bases. There are 16 residues in the CDR3. The V gene's germline CDR1 is SEHNR and CDR2 FQNEAQ (reference sequence). The V segment lost 4 bases and the J segment 1 base; nucleotides outside the gene matches: 6. The CDR3 sequence is CASSSSGGRSYNEQFF. DNA for the CDR3: TGTGCCAGCAGCTCTTCTGGCGGGAGGTCCTACAATGAGCAGTTCTTC.

The V gene is TRBV28, the J gene TRBJ2-7; D may be TRBD1 (5 bases). V was shortened by 2 bases and J by 8 bases, with 16 bases between the two germline ends. The germline V gene has CDR1 MDHEN and CDR2 SYDVKM. The CDR3 is 14 residues long. Here the CDR3 reads CASSLAREGVKQYF. The CDR3 coding sequence is TGTGCCAGCAGTTTAGCCAGGGAAGGTGTTAAGCAGTACTTC.

The chain links TRBV11-2 to TRBJ1-3, with 8 bases identical to TRBD1. The CDR3 spans 18 residues. Germline V lookup: CDR1 SGHAT, CDR2 FQNNGV. V shed 2 bases and J 0 bases; nucleotides not matched to a gene: 9. DNA of the CDR3: TGTGCCAGCAGCTTACGGCCAGGACAGGGAGTCTCTGGAAACACCATATATTTT. This gives the protein CASSLRPGQGVSGNTIYF.

This clone was seen only a few times. The DNA of the CDR3 is TGTGCCAGCAGTGCGACATATGGCAGGGGCCTTAGCAATCAGCCCCAGCATTTT. Amino acids: CASSATYGRGLSNQPQHF. The rearrangement uses TRBV2 and TRBJ1-5, with D perhaps matching TRBD1 (6 bases). From germline, CDR1 is SNHLY and CDR2 FYNNEI. Between the trimmed V and J ends, which lost 4 bases and 0 bases, there was a span of 19 bases. The CDR3 consists of 18 residues. Filled out from reference TRBV2 and TRBJ1-5, the complete variable domain reads EPEVTQTPSHQVTQMGQEVILRCVPISNHLYFYWYRQILGQKVEFLVSFYNNEISEKSEIFDDQFSVERPDGSNFTLKIRSTKLEDSAMYFCASSATYGRGLSNQPQHFGDGTRLSIL.

This chain joins TRBV27 and TRBJ2-7; D may be TRBD1 (6 bases). Germline loops: CDR1 MNHEY, CDR2 SMNVEV (reference sequence). V lost 6 bases to trimming and J lost 4 bases, with 13 bases between them. The CDR3 spans 13 residues. CDR3 in DNA: TGTGCCAGCAGACAGGGTACAGCTTACGAGCAGTACTTC. Translating gives CASRQGTAYEQYF.

The chain combines TRBV11-2 with TRBJ2-2, with 11 nucleotides matching TRBD2. The CDR3 consists of 17 residues. From germline, CDR1 is SGHAT and CDR2 FQNNGV. Losses at the gene ends were 5 bases for V and 2 bases for J; bases not matched to a gene: 7. CDR3 bases: TGTGCCAGCAGCGGGAGACTAGCGGGGAATAACACCGGGGAGCTGTTTTTT. It is translated as CASSGRLAGNNTGELFF.

V and J are TRBV7-3 and TRBJ2-3; D is undetermined. Trimming removed 4 bases from V and 0 bases from J, with 11 bases in between. CDR1 and CDR2 (germline): SGHTA, FQGTGA. The CDR3 is 15 amino acids. This CDR3 is CASSSTPTSTDTQYF. Written as DNA, the CDR3 is TGTGCCAGCAGCTCCACTCCCACTAGCACAGATACGCAGTATTTT.

The chain joins TRBV12-2 to TRBJ2-7; the D call TRBD2 from the table was never checked on the DNA. TRBV12-2 is labeled a pseudogene. This CDR3 contains 17 residues. In DNA form, the CDR3 reads TGTGCAAGTCGCTTAGAAGGACTAGCGGGGCAGCCCTACGAGCAGTACTTC. Encoded protein: CASRLEGLAGQPYEQYF.

The chain links TRBV2 to TRBJ2-3, with D possibly TRBD2 on 6 matching bases. Trimming removed 4 bases at V and 4 bases at J, with 9 bases between. Germline V gene data show CDR1 as SNHLY and CDR2 as FYNNEI. The CDR3 loop spans 13 amino acids. Written as DNA, the CDR3 is TGTGCCAGCAGTGTGGAGGGACCAGATACGCAGTATTTT. It specifies CASSVEGPDTQYF.

The V and J genes are TRBV12-5 and TRBJ1-6, with TRBD1 as a possible D gene (5 bases). CDR1 and CDR2 from the germline V gene are LGHNT and FRNRAP. This CDR3 comprises 14 residues. V lost 3 bases and J lost 8, with 11 bases in between. CDR3 nucleotides: TGTGCTAGTGGTTTCCAGGGTCTAGATTCACCCCTCCACTTT. The encoded protein is CASGFQGLDSPLHF.

The sample holds one count of this clone. The chain carries TRBV28 and TRBJ1-3; D is perhaps TRBD1 (6 bases). Germline CDR1 is MDHEN and CDR2 is SYDVKM. The CDR3 covers 16 residues. Trimming pared 6 bases from V and 1 base from J, leaving 16 bases between. This CDR3 reads CASRDQGSRSGNTIYF. DNA of the CDR3: TGTGCCAGCAGGGACCAGGGGTCGAGGTCTGGAAACACCATATATTTT.

The CDR3: CASSFSSYNEQFF. The CDR3 region has the DNA TGTGCCAGCAGCTTTTCTAGTTACAATGAGCAGTTCTTC. The chain uses TRBV7-2 and TRBJ2-1; D not resolved. The CDR3 length is 13 residues. Trimming removed 3 bases at V and 4 bases at J, with 7 bases between. Germline lookup yields CDR1 SGHTA and CDR2 FQGNSA.

This clone was counted a few times. The V gene is TRBV19, the J gene TRBJ1-1, with 8 bases identical to TRBD1. With 5 bases clipped from V and 5 bases from J, the junction kept 4 bases outside the gene matches. Germline lookup yields CDR1 LNHDA and CDR2 SQIVND (reference sequence). The CDR3 is 13 amino acids. In nucleotides, the CDR3 is TGTGCCAGTAGTGGAACAGGGGGAACTGAAGCTTTCTTT. Translation gives CASSGTGGTEAFF.